This T cell receptor beta chain is from a study of follicular helper T cells after annual influenza vaccination. Study in general: Blood was drawn on days 0, 7 and 28 after vaccination.

Survey level resolution was used for TCRB sequencing. Only in-frame clones appear in the TCRdb table, and some are missing; sequencing was by immunoSEQ multiplex PCR. The data show over 10,000 clones, 80% seen once. Time point specified: 2015-2016 season, pre-vaccination. Community-dwelling subjects without influenza vaccination in the prior 6 months were enrolled. Per time point, roughly 40-100 mL of blood was sampled. The germline gives CDR1 SNHLY, CDR2 FYNNEI. The ends were cut back, 7 bases at V and 5 bases at J, with 9 bases in the middle. The length of the CDR3 is 13 residues. Sequencing was performed on CXCR5+ CD38- circulating T follicular helper cells from blood, taken on the day of influenza vaccination. The subset was: circulating Tfh, non-naive CD4+CXCR5+PD-1+ (ICOS+CD38+ or ICOS-CD38-). This receptor was obtained from an adult who received the influenza vaccine. The chain links TRBV2 to TRBJ1-6; D call uncertain. The chain's CDR3 is CASTLQDNSPLHF. The CDR3 DNA follows: TGTGCCAGCACCCTACAAGATAATTCACCCCTCCACTTT.